The entry that follows covers one T cell receptor (beta chain) sequence. As yet, its antigen is unknown. This sample stems from a study of vaccination effects on CD4 cells after COVID-19. Study context: As their vaccination, participants received two doses of either BNT162b2 or mRNA-1273. Both of the two convalescent patients gave a sample, one 16 days and one a week before vaccination. General study results and limits: Relatively few convalescent patients took part in the study, which had no early post-infection timepoints.

Assay: immunoSEQ multiplex PCR; the TCRdb copy retains only in-frame clones and omits some. The table lists about 24,000 clones, 65% to 85% of them singletons. Expansion with viral peptide pools was applied to antigen-specific CD4+ T cells by the ViraFEST assay prior to sequencing. Cultured cells yielded isolated CD4+ T cells after less than 11 days. SARS-CoV-2 infected the person between March and December 2020, as confirmed by PCR. IL-2 at about 10 IU/ml and peptides at about 10 ug/ml were added to cultured PBMC, approximately 1.9 million per well. CDR1 is SNHLY and CDR2 is FYNNEI in the germline V gene. The V end was cut by 4 bases, the J end by 5 bases, with 17 bases between. CDR3 length: 15 residues.

The chain recombines TRBV2 with TRBJ1-2; D unclear. This TCR was recovered from a human donor who had a prior SARS-CoV-2 infection. The sample here was CD4+ T cells from PBMCs cultured with SARS-CoV-2 spike peptides, taken before COVID-19 vaccination. The CDR3 region has the DNA TGTGCCAGCAGTGGGGATAACAGTAGACTTTATGGCTACACCTTC. Protein: CASSGDNSRLYGYTF.